Presented here are 15 T cell receptor beta chains from one specimen sequenced in a study of long-term antiretroviral therapy in people with HIV. With survey level as its setting, the immunoSEQ assay was v3.0. This table comes from immunoSEQ multiplex PCR, and its TCRdb copy is limited to in-frame clones, with some not included. The sample carries 23,000 or so clones, 80% to 85% recorded once. Sample: unsorted PBMCs, taken 0.1 years before starting antiretroviral therapy. The origin of the receptors is a man between 40 and 49 years old with HIV.

V and J are TRBV15 and TRBJ2-3; the D gene could be TRBD1 or TRBD2 (5 bases each). The CDR3 is 15 amino acids. Germline lookup yields CDR1 LNHNV and CDR2 YYDKDF (reference sequence). V was cut by 1 base and J by 2 bases, with 10 bases left in between. This chain's CDR3 is CATSRGGGITDTQYF. The CDR3 region has the DNA TGTGCCACCAGCAGAGGTGGGGGAATCACAGATACGCAGTATTTT.

The V call is TRBV15, the J call TRBJ1-5; weak D call: TRBD1 (6 bases). CDR1 is LNHNV, CDR2 YYDKDF, per germline (reference sequence). The CDR3 totals 17 residues. V was clipped by 0 bases and J by 2 bases, with 14 bases between them. This chain's CDR3 is CATSRERYREGNQPQHF. The CDR3 DNA reads TGTGCCACCAGCAGAGAGCGTTACAGGGAAGGCAATCAGCCCCAGCATTTT.

The V and J genes are TRBV5-6 and TRBJ2-7; D possibly corresponds to TRBD1 (6 bases). This CDR3 has 16 residues. Looked up from germline, CDR1 is SGHDT and CDR2 is YYEEEE. The V end lost 2 bases, the J end lost 1 base, and 16 bases lay between the germline ends. This CDR3 reads CASSFGLGARSYEQYF. The CDR3 DNA reads TGTGCCAGCAGCTTCGGGCTGGGGGCTAGGTCCTACGAGCAGTACTTC.

The V gene is TRBV28, the J gene TRBJ1-3; D not certain. The germline CDR1 and CDR2 sequences are MDHEN and SYDVKM. The ends were cut back, 5 bases at V and 9 bases at J, with 20 bases in the middle. The CDR3 runs 15 residues. Here the CDR3 DNA reads TGTGCCAGCAGTCTCCCCAACTCCAAGGTCGGCACCATATATTTT. This translates into CASSLPNSKVGTIYF.

The V and J genes are TRBV7-9 and TRBJ1-4; 7 bases map to TRBD1. Trimming took 6 bases from V and 6 from J; bases not matched to a gene: 7. The CDR3 covers 14 residues. Germline loops: CDR1 SEHNR, CDR2 FQNEAQ (reference sequence). The DNA for the CDR3 is TGTGCCAGCAGGCACAGGGGCCGTTATGAAAAACTGTTTTTT. The encoded protein is CASRHRGRYEKLFF.

The gene calls are TRBV7-9 and TRBJ1-3; D unclear. Per the germline V gene, CDR1 is SEHNR and CDR2 is FQNEAQ (reference sequence). The ends were cut back, 1 base at V and 0 bases at J, with 10 bases in the middle. This CDR3 spans 16 amino acids. The CDR3 sequence is CASSLVGSYSGNTIYF. CDR3 sequence (DNA): TGTGCCAGCAGCTTAGTGGGCAGCTACTCTGGAAACACCATATATTTT.

This chain connects TRBV7-2 to TRBJ2-1; D uncertain. V was pared by 5 bases and J by 2 bases, with 10 bases between. CDR1 is SGHTA, CDR2 FQGNSA, per germline. This CDR3 is 14 amino acids long. CDR3 sequence: CASSPSSTYNEQFF. For the CDR3, the DNA is TGTGCCAGCAGCCCCAGTAGCACCTACAATGAGCAGTTCTTC. The complete variable domain, with remaining parts taken from reference TRBV7-2 and TRBJ2-1, reads GAGVSQSPSNKVTEKGKDVELRCDPISGHTALYWYRQSLGQGLEFLIYFQGNSAPDKSGLPSDRFSAERTGGSVSTLTIQRTQQEDSAVYLCASSPSSTYNEQFFGPGTRLTVL.

CDR3 sequence reads: CSVATSGGSYNEQFF. CDR3 nucleotide sequence: TGCAGCGTGGCCACTAGCGGGGGTTCCTACAATGAGCAGTTCTTC. This chain joins TRBV29-1 and TRBJ2-1; 11 bases fit TRBD2. The CDR3 covers 15 residues. The germline V gene encodes CDR1 SQVTM and CDR2 ANQGSEA. The ends lost 6 bases at V and 1 base at J; junction bases unmatched: 5.

V gene TRBV2 combines with J gene TRBJ1-2; 8 nucleotides line up with TRBD1. CDR1 is SNHLY and CDR2 is FYNNEI in the germline V gene. The CDR3 runs to 17 residues. Trimming at V came to 2 bases and at J to 3 bases, leaving 11 bases not matched to a gene. The CDR3: CASSEPQGAGWYYGYTF. CDR3 bases: TGTGCCAGCAGTGAACCCCAGGGGGCCGGGTGGTACTATGGCTACACCTTC. The full variable domain, rest sourced from reference TRBV2 and TRBJ1-2, is EPEVTQTPSHQVTQMGQEVILRCVPISNHLYFYWYRQILGQKVEFLVSFYNNEISEKSEIFDDQFSVERPDGSNFTLKIRSTKLEDSAMYFCASSEPQGAGWYYGYTFGSGTRLTVV.

The chain links TRBV27 to TRBJ2-7; 10 bases are a match to TRBD2. The CDR3 runs 16 residues. Germline V lookup: CDR1 MNHEY, CDR2 SMNVEV (reference sequence). Unmatched junction bases numbered 10, after V lost 5 bases and J lost 3 bases. CDR3 sequence: CASSRTRTSGYYEQYF. The CDR3 DNA is TGTGCCAGCAGTCGTACAAGGACTAGCGGATACTACGAGCAGTACTTC.

This chain uses TRBV9 with TRBJ1-1, with no clear D. The CDR3 consists of 16 residues. From germline, CDR1 is SGDLS and CDR2 YYNGEE. Trimming removed 4 bases from V and 0 bases from J, with 16 bases in between. The CDR3 region has the DNA TGTGCCAGCAGCCCTCGGGCGGGGTCCCTGAACACTGAAGCTTTCTTT. Translation: CASSPRAGSLNTEAFF.

The chain has TRBV6-6 and TRBJ1-5; D is unresolved. There are 14 residues in the CDR3. Looked up from germline, CDR1 is MNHNY and CDR2 is SVGAGI (reference sequence). Trimming took 4 bases from V and 4 from J, leaving 11 bases between them. DNA of the CDR3: TGTGCCAGCAGTTTTCGGTACGATAATCAGCCCCAGCATTTT. Protein product: CASSFRYDNQPQHF.

J is TRBJ1-2 and V is TRBV6-6; TRBD1 agrees at 9 bases. J gave up 3 bases and V 6 bases, and 5 bases lay outside the gene matches. There are 14 residues in the CDR3. Germline CDR1 and CDR2: MNHNY and SVGAGI (reference sequence). CDR3 sequence: CASRGQGLDYGYTF. CDR3 nucleotides: TGTGCCAGCAGGGGACAGGGCCTTGACTATGGCTACACCTTC.

The chain couples TRBV5-3 to TRBJ2-5; D is tentatively TRBD1 or TRBD2 (6 bases each). TRBV5-3 is filed as an ORF, its function uncertain. CDR3 length: 19 residues. V lost 1 base and J 0 bases, leaving 22 bases between the germline ends. CDR3 coding DNA: TGTGCCAGAAGCTTGTGGGGCGGGACAACGAGGGAGGACCAAGAGACCCAGTACTTC. This sequence encodes CARSLWGGTTREDQETQYF.

This rearrangement joins TRBV13 to TRBJ1-5; D perhaps matches TRBD1 (6 bases). The CDR3 has 13 amino acids. Germline lookup yields CDR1 PRHDT and CDR2 FYEKMQ (reference sequence). V lost 2 bases, J lost 10 bases, and 12 bases lay in between. The CDR3 sequence is CASSLRGGRPQHF. The CDR3, as DNA: TGTGCCAGCAGCTTAAGGGGGGGGAGACCCCAGCATTTT.